The 11 T cell receptor beta chains given below trace back to one sample, sequenced in a study of blood T cell repertoires in COVID-19. Sequencing was performed with immunoSEQ multiplex PCR; in TCRdb, only in-frame clones are kept and a portion is missing. The sample includes 150,000 or so clones, more than 90% seen only once; the top ten take roughly a sixth. Sample: peripheral blood. All receptors derive from a man aged 55 to 70 with active or convalescent COVID-19.

J is TRBJ2-2 and V is TRBV19; TRBD2 aligns across 11 bases. The trim removed 5 bases at V and 1 base at J, leaving 18 bases unmatched. Germline V gene sequence: CDR1 LNHDA, CDR2 SQIVND (reference sequence). This CDR3 is 21 amino acids long. The CDR3 nucleotides read TGTGCCAGTAGTCCCTTGATGGGACTTATAGCGGGGGGGAAGAACACCGGGGAGCTGTTTTTT. Its protein is CASSPLMGLIAGGKNTGELFF.

The chain carries TRBV30 and TRBJ1-6; 7 bases are shared with TRBD1. Per the germline V gene, CDR1 is GTSNPN and CDR2 is SVGIG (reference sequence). The V and J ends lost 3 bases and 7 bases, in that order; junction bases with no gene match: 9. The CDR3 spans 15 residues. The chain's CDR3 is CAWSPRDSPNSPLHF. The CDR3 region has the DNA TGTGCCTGGAGCCCCCGGGACAGCCCCAATTCACCCCTCCACTTT.

V is TRBV7-8 and J is TRBJ1-4, with unresolved D. The CDR3 has 16 amino acids. Germline V gives CDR1 SGHVS, CDR2 FQNEAQ. V lost 1 base and J lost 5, with 14 bases in between. The CDR3 protein is CASSLVGGVGNEKLFF. CDR3 coding DNA: TGTGCCAGCAGCTTAGTCGGCGGGGTTGGAAATGAAAAACTGTTTTTT.

V and J are TRBV2 and TRBJ1-2; 10 bases line up with TRBD1. CDR3 length: 15 amino acids. Germline V lookup: CDR1 SNHLY, CDR2 FYNNEI. J gave up 8 bases and V 6 bases, and 12 bases lay outside the gene matches. The CDR3 reads CASSAGTGVIRGYTF. The CDR3 DNA is TGTGCCAGCAGCGCCGGGACAGGGGTGATACGGGGCTACACCTTC. Complete variable domain (other parts from reference TRBV2 and TRBJ1-2): EPEVTQTPSHQVTQMGQEVILRCVPISNHLYFYWYRQILGQKVEFLVSFYNNEISEKSEIFDDQFSVERPDGSNFTLKIRSTKLEDSAMYFCASSAGTGVIRGYTFGSGTRLTVV.

Only a few counts were recorded for this clone. The V call is TRBV6-5, the J call TRBJ1-5; 7 bases are a match to TRBD1. V lost 6 bases to trimming and J lost 5 bases; unmatched junction nucleotides: 7. Germline V gives CDR1 MNHEY, CDR2 SVGAGI. The CDR3 contains 14 residues. The CDR3, as DNA: TGTGCCAGCAGCGACGGGACAGAAGATCAGCCCCAGCATTTT. This gives the protein CASSDGTEDQPQHF.

The chain combines TRBV2 with TRBJ2-2, with D perhaps matching TRBD2 (5 bases). Germline lookup yields CDR1 SNHLY and CDR2 FYNNEI. V gave up 6 bases and J gave up 0 bases, with 11 bases separating them. This CDR3 spans 15 amino acids. Here the CDR3 DNA reads TGTGCCAGCAGGGCTAGCACCGCGAACACCGGGGAGCTGTTTTTT. Translation gives CASRASTANTGELFF.

The chain has TRBV6-5 and TRBJ2-3; TRBD1 matches 9 bases. Trimming removed 4 bases from V and 4 bases from J; junction bases left unmatched: 6. This CDR3 has 15 residues. Germline V gene data show CDR1 as MNHEY and CDR2 as SVGAGI. As DNA, the CDR3 is TGTGCCAGCAGTTCGCCCGGGACAGGGTCAGATACGCAGTATTTT. Amino acid sequence: CASSSPGTGSDTQYF.

The CDR3 spells CASSDSWTANSPLHF. Written as DNA, the CDR3 is TGTGCCAGCAGTGACTCTTGGACAGCTAATTCACCCCTCCACTTT. This chain uses TRBV6-4 with TRBJ1-6, with D tentatively TRBD1 (6 bases). The CDR3 length is 15 residues. The ends were cut back, 0 bases at V and 6 bases at J, with 9 bases in the middle. The germline V gene encodes CDR1 MRHNA and CDR2 SNTAGT.

V is TRBV10-3 and J is TRBJ1-1; D remains ambiguous. Trimming removed 6 bases at V and 3 bases at J, with 20 bases between. The CDR3 has 16 amino acids. CDR1 is ENHRY and CDR2 is SYGVKD in the germline V gene. CDR3 DNA: TGTGCCATCAGCGGACCTCCGGGTCGCGGGGACACTGAAGCTTTCTTT. The encoded protein is CAISGPPGRGDTEAFF.

This rearrangement joins TRBV5-4 to TRBJ2-7, with 11 bases matching TRBD2. After removal of 0 bases from V and 4 bases from J, the junction contained 9 bases not matched to a gene. CDR1 is SGHNT and CDR2 is YYREEE in the germline V gene (reference sequence). The CDR3 contains 17 residues. For the CDR3, the DNA is TGTGCCAGCAGCTTGGCCAGGCTAGCGGGAGGAAGGTACGAGCAGTACTTC. Its translation is CASSLARLAGGRYEQYF.

V is TRBV6-5 and J is TRBJ2-7, with D perhaps TRBD2 (6 bases). Germline loops: CDR1 MNHEY, CDR2 SVGAGI. This CDR3 has 15 amino acids. Between the trimmed V and J ends, which lost 6 bases and 2 bases, there was a span of 17 bases. CDR3 nucleotide sequence: TGTGCCAGCAGCCCCCCCCTAGCGAGTCCCTACGAGCAGTACTTC. Amino acid sequence: CASSPPLASPYEQYF.